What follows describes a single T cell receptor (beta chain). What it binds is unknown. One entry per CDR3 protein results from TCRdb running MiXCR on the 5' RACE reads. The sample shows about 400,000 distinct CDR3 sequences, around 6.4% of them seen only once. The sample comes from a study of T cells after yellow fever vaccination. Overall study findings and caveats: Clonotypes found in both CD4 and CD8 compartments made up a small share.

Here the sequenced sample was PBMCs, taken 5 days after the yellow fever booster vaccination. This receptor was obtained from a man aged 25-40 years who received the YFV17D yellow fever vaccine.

The CDR3 loop is CASILPAGTSTDTQYF. DNA for the CDR3: TGTGCCAGCATTCTCCCAGCGGGGACTAGCACAGATACGCAGTATTTT. The gene calls are TRBV28 and TRBJ2-3, with TRBD2 matching 7 bases. The CDR3 has 16 residues. Trimming at V came to 7 bases and at J to 0 bases, leaving 10 bases not matched to a gene. From germline, CDR1 is MDHEN and CDR2 SYDVKM.